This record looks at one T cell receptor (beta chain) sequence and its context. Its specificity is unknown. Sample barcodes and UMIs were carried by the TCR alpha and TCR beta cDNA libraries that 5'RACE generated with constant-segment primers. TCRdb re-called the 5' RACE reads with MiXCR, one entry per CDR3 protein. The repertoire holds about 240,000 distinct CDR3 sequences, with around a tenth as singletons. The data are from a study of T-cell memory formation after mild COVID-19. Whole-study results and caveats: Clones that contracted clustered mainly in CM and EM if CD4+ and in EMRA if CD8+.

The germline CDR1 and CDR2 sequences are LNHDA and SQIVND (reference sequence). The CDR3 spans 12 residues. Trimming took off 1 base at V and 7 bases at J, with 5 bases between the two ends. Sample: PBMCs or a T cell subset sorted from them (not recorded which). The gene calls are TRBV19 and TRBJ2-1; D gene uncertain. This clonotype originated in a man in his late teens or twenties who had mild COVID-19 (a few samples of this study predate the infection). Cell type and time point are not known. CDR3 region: CASSIGLNEQFF. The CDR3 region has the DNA TGTGCCAGTAGTATAGGCTTGAATGAGCAGTTCTTC.